Below, 9 T cell receptor beta chains from the same sample are listed, as sequenced in a study of T cells in Graves' hyperthyroidism and ophthalmopathy. Researchers amplified the TCR beta CDR3 regions from RNA transcripts. Using the HTBI primer set, a first-round RT-PCR was run on the TCR CDR3. TCRdb re-analysed the multiplex PCR reads in MiXCR, keeping a single row per CDR3 protein. Found here are hundreds of thousands of distinct CDR3 sequences, about 16% of them singletons; the top ten hold about 3.5%. The sequenced material came from blood. These receptors all come from a woman aged 40 to 50 with Graves' ophthalmopathy.

This clonotype was seen a single time. A read error is possible here, since a much larger clone lies one base away. The chain links TRBV9 to TRBJ2-5; D may be TRBD1 or TRBD2 (6 bases each). Germline CDR1 and CDR2: SGDLS and YYNGEE. The CDR3 covers 18 residues. Trimming took 0 bases from V and 0 from J, leaving 18 bases between them. The CDR3 DNA follows: TGTGCCAGCAGCGTAGCCCCGAGGAGGGGGAAAGACCAAGAGACCCAGTACTTC. As protein: CASSVAPRRGKDQETQYF.

This clonotype was recorded many times. V usage is TRBV12-3 or TRBV12-4 and J usage is TRBJ1-2, with D perhaps matching TRBD1 (6 bases). V lost 6 bases and J 4 bases, leaving 12 bases between the germline ends. The CDR3 length is 13 residues. The CDR3 loop is CASSEGEGYGYTF. CDR3 in DNA: TGTGCCAGCAGCGAGGGGGAGGGCTATGGCTACACCTTC.

This clonotype appeared many times. The CDR3 DNA sequence: TGTGCCAGCAGAGGGGAATATACGCAGTATTTT. Protein sequence: CASRGEYTQYF. The gene calls are TRBV7-2 and TRBJ2-3, with D perhaps matching TRBD1 (5 bases). Germline V lookup: CDR1 SGHTA, CDR2 FQGNSA. This CDR3 comprises 11 residues. V dropped 6 bases and J dropped 7 bases, with 8 bases sitting between them.

This clonotype has a handful of counts. V is TRBV18 and J is TRBJ2-5; 10 positions match TRBD2. CDR3 length: 17 residues. The J segment lost 2 bases and the V segment lost 0 bases, leaving 6 bases of the junction unmatched. Germline V CDR1 and CDR2: KGHSH, LQKENI. The CDR3 sequence is CASSPPNQRGGQETQYF. In DNA, the CDR3 is TGTGCCAGCTCACCACCGAACCAGCGGGGGGGACAAGAGACCCAGTACTTC. Together with reference TRBV18 and TRBJ2-5, the CDR3 gives the full variable domain: NAGVMQNPRHLVRRRGQEARLRCSPMKGHSHVYWYRQLPEEGLKFMVYLQKENIIDESGMPKERFSAEFPKEGPSILRIQQVVRGDSAAYFCASSPPNQRGGQETQYFGPGTRLLVL.

This clonotype was counted ten times or more. The CDR3 sequence: CASSLVPGSATNEKLFF. The CDR3 region has the DNA TGTGCCAGCTCACTGGTGCCAGGTTCGGCAACTAATGAAAAACTGTTTTTT. The J gene is TRBJ1-4, the V gene TRBV18, with D uncertain. CDR3 length: 17 amino acids. The V end was cut by 4 bases, the J end by 0 bases, with 15 bases between. Germline lookup yields CDR1 KGHSH and CDR2 LQKENI.

To note about this clonotype: A clone one base away is much larger, so this may be a read error. The V gene is TRBV28, the J gene TRBJ1-5, with TRBD1 matching 10 bases. Germline lookup yields CDR1 MDHEN and CDR2 SYDVKM. The CDR3 sequence is 15 residues long. The CDR3 here is CASSLLGTGEQPEHF. Here the CDR3 DNA reads TGTGCCAGCAGTTTACTAGGGACAGGGGAGCAGCCCGAGCATTTT.

This clonotype came up a few times. The J gene is TRBJ2-3, the V gene TRBV4-1; D might be TRBD1 (5 bases). The V end was cut by 1 base, the J end by 1 base, with 12 bases between. The CDR3 spans 16 residues. Germline V gene sequence: CDR1 MGHRA, CDR2 YSYEKL. CDR3 sequence: CASSQGLGRGTDTQYF. The CDR3, as DNA: TGCGCCAGCAGCCAAGGACTGGGCAGGGGCACAGATACGCAGTATTTT.

This clonotype was seen a handful of times. The chain joins TRBV4-1 to TRBJ1-5; D uncertain. With 1 base removed from V and 0 bases from J, the gap between germline ends came to 7 bases. This CDR3 region has 15 residues. Germline CDR1 is MGHRA and CDR2 is YSYEKL. The CDR3: CASSQVQYSNQPQHF. The CDR3 region has the DNA TGCGCCAGCAGCCAAGTACAGTATAGCAATCAGCCCCAGCATTTT.

The chain is built from TRBV19 and TRBJ1-5; D gene unclear. The CDR3 contains 15 residues. Trimming removed 5 bases at V and 1 base at J, with 12 bases between. CDR1 LNHDA and CDR2 SQIVND come from the germline V gene (reference sequence). CDR3 nucleotide sequence: TGTGCCAGTAGTTTCCTTCACTGGAGCAATCAGCCCCAGCATTTT. It is translated as CASSFLHWSNQPQHF.